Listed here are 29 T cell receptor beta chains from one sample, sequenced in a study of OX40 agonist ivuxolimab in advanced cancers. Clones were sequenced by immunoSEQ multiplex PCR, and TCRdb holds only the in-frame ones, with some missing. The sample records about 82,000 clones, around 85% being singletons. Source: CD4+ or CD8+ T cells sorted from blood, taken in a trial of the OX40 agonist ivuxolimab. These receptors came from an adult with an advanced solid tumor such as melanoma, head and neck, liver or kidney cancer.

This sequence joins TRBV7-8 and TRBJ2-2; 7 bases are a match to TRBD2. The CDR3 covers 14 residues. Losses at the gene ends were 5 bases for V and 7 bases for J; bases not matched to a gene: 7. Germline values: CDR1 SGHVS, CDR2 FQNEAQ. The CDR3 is CASSRAGLFGELFF. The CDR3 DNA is TGTGCCAGCAGCCGAGCGGGACTGTTCGGGGAGCTGTTTTTT.

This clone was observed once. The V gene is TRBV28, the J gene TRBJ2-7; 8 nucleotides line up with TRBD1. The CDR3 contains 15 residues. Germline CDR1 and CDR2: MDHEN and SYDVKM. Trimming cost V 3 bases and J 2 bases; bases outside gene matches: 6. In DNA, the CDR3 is TGTGCCAGCAGTTTCAGGGGGCGGACCCCCTACGAGCAGTACTTC. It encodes CASSFRGRTPYEQYF.

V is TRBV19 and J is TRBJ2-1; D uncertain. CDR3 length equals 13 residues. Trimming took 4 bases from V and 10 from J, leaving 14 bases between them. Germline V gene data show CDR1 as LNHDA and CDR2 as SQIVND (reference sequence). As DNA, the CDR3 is TGTGCCAGTAGTAGCGGTTTCGGCGTAGAGCAGTTCTTC. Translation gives CASSSGFGVEQFF.

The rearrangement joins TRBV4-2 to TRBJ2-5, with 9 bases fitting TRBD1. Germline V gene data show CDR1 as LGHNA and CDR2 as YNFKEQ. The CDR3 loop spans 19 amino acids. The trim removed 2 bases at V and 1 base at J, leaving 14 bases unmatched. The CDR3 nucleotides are TGTGCCAGCAGCCAACATACAGGGGGCGGTTTGGTGCTCCAAGAGACCCAGTACTTC. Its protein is CASSQHTGGGLVLQETQYF.

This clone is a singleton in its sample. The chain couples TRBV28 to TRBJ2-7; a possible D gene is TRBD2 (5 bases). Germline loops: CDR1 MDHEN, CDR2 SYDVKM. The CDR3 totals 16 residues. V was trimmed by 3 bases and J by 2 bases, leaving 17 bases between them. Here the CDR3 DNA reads TGTGCCAGCAGTTTTGGCGAAGGGAGCGGAACCTACGAGCAGTACTTC. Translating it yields CASSFGEGSGTYEQYF.

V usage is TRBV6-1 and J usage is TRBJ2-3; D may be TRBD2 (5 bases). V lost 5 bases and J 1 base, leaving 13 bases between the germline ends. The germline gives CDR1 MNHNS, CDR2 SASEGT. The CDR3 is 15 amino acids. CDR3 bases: TGTGCCAGCAGTTCAGACTATCTTCGCACAGATACGCAGTATTTT. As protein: CASSSDYLRTDTQYF.

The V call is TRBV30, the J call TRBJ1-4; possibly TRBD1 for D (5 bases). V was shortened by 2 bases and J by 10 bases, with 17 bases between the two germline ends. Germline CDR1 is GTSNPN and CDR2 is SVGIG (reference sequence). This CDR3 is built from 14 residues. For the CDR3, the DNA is TGTGCCTGGAGTCTAGGCAGGGATTCTGGAAAACTGTTTTTT. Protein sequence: CAWSLGRDSGKLFF.

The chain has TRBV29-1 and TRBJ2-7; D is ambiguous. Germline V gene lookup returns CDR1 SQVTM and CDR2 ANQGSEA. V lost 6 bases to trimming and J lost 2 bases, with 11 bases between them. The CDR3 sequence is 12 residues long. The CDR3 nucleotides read TGCAGCGTAAAAATCAGGCCCTACGAGCAGTACTTC. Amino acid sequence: CSVKIRPYEQYF.

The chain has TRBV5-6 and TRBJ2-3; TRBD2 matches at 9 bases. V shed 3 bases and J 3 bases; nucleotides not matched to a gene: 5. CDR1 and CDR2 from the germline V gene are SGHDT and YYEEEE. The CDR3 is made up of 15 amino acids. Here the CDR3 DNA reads TGTGCCAGCAGCTACCTAGCGGGGCATACAGATACGCAGTATTTT. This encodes CASSYLAGHTDTQYF.

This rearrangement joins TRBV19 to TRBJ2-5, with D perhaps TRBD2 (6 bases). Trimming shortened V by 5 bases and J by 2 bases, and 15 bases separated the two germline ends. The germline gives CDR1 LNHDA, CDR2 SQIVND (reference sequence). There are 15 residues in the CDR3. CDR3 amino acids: CASSPSSAGQETQYF. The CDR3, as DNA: TGTGCCAGTAGTCCCTCCTCGGCGGGGCAAGAGACCCAGTACTTC.

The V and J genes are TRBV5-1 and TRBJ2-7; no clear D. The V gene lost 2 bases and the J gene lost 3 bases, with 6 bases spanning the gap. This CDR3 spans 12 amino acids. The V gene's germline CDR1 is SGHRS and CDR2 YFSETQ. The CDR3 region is CASSLTDYEQYF. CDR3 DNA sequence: TGCGCCAGCAGCTTAACGGACTACGAGCAGTACTTC.

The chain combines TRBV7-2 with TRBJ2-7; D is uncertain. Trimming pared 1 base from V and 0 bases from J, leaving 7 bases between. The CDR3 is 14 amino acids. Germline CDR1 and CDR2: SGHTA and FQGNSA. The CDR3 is CASSLVPSSYEQYF. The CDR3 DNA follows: TGTGCCAGCAGCTTAGTCCCGAGCTCCTACGAGCAGTACTTC.

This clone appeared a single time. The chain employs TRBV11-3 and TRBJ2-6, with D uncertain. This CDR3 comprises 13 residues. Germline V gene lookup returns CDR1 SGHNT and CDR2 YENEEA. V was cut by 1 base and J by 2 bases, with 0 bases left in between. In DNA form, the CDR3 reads TGTGCCAGCAGCTTAGCTGGGGCCAACGTCCTGACTTTC. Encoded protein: CASSLAGANVLTF.

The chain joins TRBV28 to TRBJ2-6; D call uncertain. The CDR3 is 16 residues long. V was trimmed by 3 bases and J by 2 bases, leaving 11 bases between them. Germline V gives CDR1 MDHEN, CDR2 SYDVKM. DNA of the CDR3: TGTGCCAGCAGTTTCGGCCTGGGCGCTGGGGCCAACGTCCTGACTTTC. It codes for CASSFGLGAGANVLTF.

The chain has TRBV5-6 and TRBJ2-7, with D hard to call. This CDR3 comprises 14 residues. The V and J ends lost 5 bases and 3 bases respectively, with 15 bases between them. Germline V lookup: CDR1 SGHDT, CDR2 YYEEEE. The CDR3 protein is CASSLTGSFYEQYF. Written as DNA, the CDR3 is TGTGCCAGCAGTCTTACCGGGTCCTTCTACGAGCAGTACTTC. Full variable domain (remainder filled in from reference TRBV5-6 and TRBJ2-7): DAGVTQSPTHLIKTRGQQVTLRCSPKSGHDTVSWYQQALGQGPQFIFQYYEEEERQRGNFPDRFSGHQFPNYSSELNVNALLLGDSALYLCASSLTGSFYEQYFGPGTRLTVT.

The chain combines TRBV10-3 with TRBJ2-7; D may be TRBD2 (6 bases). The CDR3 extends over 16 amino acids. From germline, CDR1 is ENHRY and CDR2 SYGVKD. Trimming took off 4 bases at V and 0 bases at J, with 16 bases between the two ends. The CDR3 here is CAISGGDRGSSYEQYF. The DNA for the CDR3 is TGTGCCATCAGTGGAGGGGACCGGGGGAGCTCCTACGAGCAGTACTTC.

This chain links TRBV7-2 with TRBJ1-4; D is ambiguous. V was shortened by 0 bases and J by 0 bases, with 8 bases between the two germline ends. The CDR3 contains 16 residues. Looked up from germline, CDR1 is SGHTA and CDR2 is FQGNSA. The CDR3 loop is CASSLAPPTTNEKLFF. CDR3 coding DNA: TGTGCCAGCAGCTTAGCCCCACCGACAACTAATGAAAAACTGTTTTTT.

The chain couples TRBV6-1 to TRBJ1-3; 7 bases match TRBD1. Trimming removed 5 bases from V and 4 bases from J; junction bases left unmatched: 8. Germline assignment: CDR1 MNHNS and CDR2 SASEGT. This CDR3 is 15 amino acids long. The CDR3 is CASSWAQGSGNTIYF. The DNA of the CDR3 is TGTGCCAGCAGTTGGGCACAGGGGAGCGGAAACACCATATATTTT.

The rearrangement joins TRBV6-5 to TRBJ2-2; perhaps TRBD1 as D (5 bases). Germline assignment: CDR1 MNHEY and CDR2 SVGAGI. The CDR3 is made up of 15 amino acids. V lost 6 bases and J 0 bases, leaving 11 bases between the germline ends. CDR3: CASRPGLANTGELFF. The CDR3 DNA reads TGTGCCAGCAGACCAGGGCTTGCGAACACCGGGGAGCTGTTTTTT.

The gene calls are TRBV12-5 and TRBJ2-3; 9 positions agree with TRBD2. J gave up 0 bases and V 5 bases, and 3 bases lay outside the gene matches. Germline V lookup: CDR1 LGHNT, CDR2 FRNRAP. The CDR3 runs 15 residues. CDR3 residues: CASGRSGGSTDTQYF. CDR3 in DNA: TGTGCTAGTGGTAGGAGCGGGGGGAGCACAGATACGCAGTATTTT. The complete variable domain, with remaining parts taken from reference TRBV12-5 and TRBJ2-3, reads DARVTQTPRHKVTEMGQEVTMRCQPILGHNTVFWYRQTMMQGLELLAYFRNRAPLDDSGMPKDRFSAEMPDATLATLKIQPSEPRDSAVYFCASGRSGGSTDTQYFGPGTRLTVL.

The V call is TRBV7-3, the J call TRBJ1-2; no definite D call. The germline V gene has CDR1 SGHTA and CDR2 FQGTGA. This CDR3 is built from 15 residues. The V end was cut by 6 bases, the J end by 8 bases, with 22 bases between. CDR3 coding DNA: TGTGCCAGCAGTCCGGGCGGTCCGGGGAATCGAGGCTACACCTTC. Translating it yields CASSPGGPGNRGYTF.

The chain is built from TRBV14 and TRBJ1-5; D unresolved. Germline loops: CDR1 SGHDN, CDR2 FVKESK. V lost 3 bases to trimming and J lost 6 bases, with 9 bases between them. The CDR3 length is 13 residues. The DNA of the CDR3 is TGTGCCAGCAGCCAGGACCGGGGTCAGCCCCAGCATTTT. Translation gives CASSQDRGQPQHF.

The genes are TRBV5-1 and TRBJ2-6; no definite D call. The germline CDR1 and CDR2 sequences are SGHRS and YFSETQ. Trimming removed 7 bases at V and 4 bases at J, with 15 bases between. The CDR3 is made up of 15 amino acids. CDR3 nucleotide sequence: TGCGCCAGCGCCGAAGGTATATCCGGGGCCAACGTCCTGACTTTC. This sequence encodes CASAEGISGANVLTF.

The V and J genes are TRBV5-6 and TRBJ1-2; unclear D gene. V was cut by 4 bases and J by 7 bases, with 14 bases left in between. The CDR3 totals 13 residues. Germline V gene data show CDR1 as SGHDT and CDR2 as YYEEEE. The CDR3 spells CASSPSYESGYTF. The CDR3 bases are TGTGCCAGCAGCCCCAGTTATGAGTCTGGCTACACCTTC.

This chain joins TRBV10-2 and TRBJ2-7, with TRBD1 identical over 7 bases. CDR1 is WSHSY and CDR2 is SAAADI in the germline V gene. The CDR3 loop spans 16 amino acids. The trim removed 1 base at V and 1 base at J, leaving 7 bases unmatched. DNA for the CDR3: TGCGCCAGCAGTGAGTTAGGGACAGTGATTTCCTACGAGCAGTACTTC. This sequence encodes CASSELGTVISYEQYF.

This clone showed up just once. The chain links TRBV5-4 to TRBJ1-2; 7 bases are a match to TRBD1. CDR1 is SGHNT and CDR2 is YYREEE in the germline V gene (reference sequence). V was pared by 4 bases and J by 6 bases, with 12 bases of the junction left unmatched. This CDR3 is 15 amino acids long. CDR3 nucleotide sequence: TGTGCCAGCAGCATAGACCGACAGGGAGGGAATGGCTACACCTTC. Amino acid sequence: CASSIDRQGGNGYTF.

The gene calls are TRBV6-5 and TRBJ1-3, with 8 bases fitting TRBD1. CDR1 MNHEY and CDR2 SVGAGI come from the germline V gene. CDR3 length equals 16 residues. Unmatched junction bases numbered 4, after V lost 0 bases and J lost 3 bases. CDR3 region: CASSYSGQGFGNTIYF. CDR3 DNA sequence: TGTGCCAGCAGTTACTCCGGACAGGGTTTTGGAAACACCATATATTTT.

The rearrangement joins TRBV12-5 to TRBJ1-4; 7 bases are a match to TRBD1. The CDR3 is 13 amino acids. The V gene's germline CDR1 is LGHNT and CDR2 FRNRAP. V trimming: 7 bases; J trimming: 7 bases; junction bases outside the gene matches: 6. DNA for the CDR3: TGTGCTAGTGCCGACAGGGTGGGTGAAAAACTGTTTTTT. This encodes CASADRVGEKLFF.

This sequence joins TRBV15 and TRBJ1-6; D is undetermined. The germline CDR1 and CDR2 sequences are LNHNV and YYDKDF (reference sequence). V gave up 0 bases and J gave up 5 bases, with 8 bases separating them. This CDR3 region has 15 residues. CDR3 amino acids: CATSRDVGNNSPLHF. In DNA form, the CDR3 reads TGTGCCACCAGCAGAGATGTGGGGAATAATTCACCCCTCCACTTT.